This note documents a single T cell receptor (beta chain) sequence. Its antigen is not identified. The same CDR3 arises from other DNA sequences in this sample as well. Of the isolated RNA, all was reverse transcribed, and so the sequenced material was expressed TCRB transcripts. Assay: immunoSEQ multiplex PCR; the TCRdb copy retains only in-frame clones and omits some. The sample holds 550,000 to 850,000 clones, under 15% seen once. The CDR3 totals 15 residues. V was pared by 0 bases and J by 8 bases, with 4 bases of the junction left unmatched. The germline V gene has CDR1 MNHEY and CDR2 SVGAGI. Via the markers CD45RO/CCR7/CD25/CD127/CD95/CD27, stem cell-like memory, regulatory, central memory and naive CD4+ cells were sorted. This entry belongs to a study of beta chain features in type 1 diabetes. The study, taken as a whole, reports: Across all four CD4+ subsets, people with type 1 diabetes showed modestly shorter TCRB CDR3s. Across patients, naive, central memory and Treg TCRB repertoires exhibited apparently greater similarity than was observed across healthy donors.

The sample consisted of naive CD4+ T cells from blood. The V call is TRBV6-5, the J call TRBJ1-4, with TRBD1 identical over 9 bases. The sequence was collected from a man in his late teens or twenties with type 1 diabetes. This chain's CDR3 is CASSYSGQGGEKLFF. The CDR3 region has the DNA TGTGCCAGCAGTTACTCGGGACAGGGAGGAGAAAAACTGTTTTTT.